This record concerns one TCR beta chain sequence. A second PCR, run for about 7 to 12 cycles, used a sample-barcoded 5' primer plus a J-beta primer mix. In TCRdb, the 5' RACE reads were re-called with MiXCR into one record per CDR3 protein. Of fewer than 600,000 distinct CDR3 sequences listed, about 29% are singletons. This sample was included in a study of blood T cells in healthy people across ages. This CDR3 has 19 amino acids. The germline gives CDR1 SEHNR, CDR2 FQNEAQ (reference sequence). The sample was also linked to a second study, of T cells of mothers and their children.

Material for sequencing was blood. The chain has TRBV7-9 and TRBJ2-1; 10 bases are a match to TRBD1. The J call may be incorrect, as the DNA end agrees better with TRBJ2-5. This sequence was found in a boy younger than 10 in good health. The CDR3 DNA sequence: TGTGCCAGCAGCTTAGTTCCCCAAGGACAGGGGGTTTCTCGAGAGACCCAGTACTTC. It codes for CASSLVPQGQGVSRETQYF.